The entry below gives a single T cell receptor (beta chain) sequence along with its context. V gave up 2 bases and J gave up 5 bases; unmatched junction bases: 4. The CDR3 covers 13 residues. Per germline, CDR1 GTSNPN and CDR2 SVGIG (reference sequence). Clones were sequenced by immunoSEQ multiplex PCR, and TCRdb holds only the in-frame ones, with some missing. Of some 71,000 clones listed, around 97% are singletons. This sample is drawn from a study of technical replicates of blood from four donors. Specimen: T cells isolated from PBMCs. This chain joins TRBV30 and TRBJ2-5; 8 bases map to TRBD1. This sequence was found in a human donor in good health. The CDR3 reads CAWSRTGRETQYF. The CDR3 nucleotides read TGTGCCTGGAGTCGGACAGGGAGGGAGACCCAGTACTTC. Using reference TRBV30 and TRBJ2-5 for the parts outside the CDR3, the full variable domain is SQTIHQWPATLVQPVGSPLSLECTVEGTSNPNLYWYRQAAGRGLQLLFYSVGIGQISSEVPQNLSASRPQDRQFILSSKKLLLSDSGFYLCAWSRTGRETQYFGPGTRLLVL.